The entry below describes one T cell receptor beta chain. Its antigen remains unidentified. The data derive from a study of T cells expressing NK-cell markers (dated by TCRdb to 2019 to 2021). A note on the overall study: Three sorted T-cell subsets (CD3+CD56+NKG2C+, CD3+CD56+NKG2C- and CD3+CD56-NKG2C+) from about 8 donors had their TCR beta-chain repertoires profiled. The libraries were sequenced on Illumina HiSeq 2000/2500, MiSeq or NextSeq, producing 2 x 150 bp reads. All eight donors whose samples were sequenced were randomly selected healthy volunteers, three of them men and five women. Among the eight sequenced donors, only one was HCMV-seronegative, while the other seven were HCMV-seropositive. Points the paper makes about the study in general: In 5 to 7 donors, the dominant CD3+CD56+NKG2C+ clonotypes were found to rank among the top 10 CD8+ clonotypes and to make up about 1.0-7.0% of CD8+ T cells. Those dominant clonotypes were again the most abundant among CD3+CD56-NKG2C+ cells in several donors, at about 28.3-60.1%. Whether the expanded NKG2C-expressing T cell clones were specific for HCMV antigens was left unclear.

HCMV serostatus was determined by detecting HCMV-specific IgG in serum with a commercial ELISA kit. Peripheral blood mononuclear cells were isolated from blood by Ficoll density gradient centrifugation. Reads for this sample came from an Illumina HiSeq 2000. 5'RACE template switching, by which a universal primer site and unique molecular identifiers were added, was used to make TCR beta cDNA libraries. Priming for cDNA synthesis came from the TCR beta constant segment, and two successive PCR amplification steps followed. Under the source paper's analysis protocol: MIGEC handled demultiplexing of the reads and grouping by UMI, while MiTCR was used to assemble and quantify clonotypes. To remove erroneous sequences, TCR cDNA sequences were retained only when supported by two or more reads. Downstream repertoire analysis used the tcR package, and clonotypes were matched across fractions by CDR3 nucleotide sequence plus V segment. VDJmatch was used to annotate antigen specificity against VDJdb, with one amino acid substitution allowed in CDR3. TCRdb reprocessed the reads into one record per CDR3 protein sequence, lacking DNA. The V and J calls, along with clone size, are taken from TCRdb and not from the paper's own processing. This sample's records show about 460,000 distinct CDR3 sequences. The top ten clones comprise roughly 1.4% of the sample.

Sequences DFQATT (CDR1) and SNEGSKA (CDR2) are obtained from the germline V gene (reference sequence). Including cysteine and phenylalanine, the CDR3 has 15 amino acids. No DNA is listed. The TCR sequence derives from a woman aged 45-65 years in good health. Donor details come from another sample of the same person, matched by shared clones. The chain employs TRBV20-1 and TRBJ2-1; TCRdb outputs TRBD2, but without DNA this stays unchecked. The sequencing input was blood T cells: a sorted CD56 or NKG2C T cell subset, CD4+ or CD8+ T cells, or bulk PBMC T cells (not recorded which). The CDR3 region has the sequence CSAILAATSYNEQFF.